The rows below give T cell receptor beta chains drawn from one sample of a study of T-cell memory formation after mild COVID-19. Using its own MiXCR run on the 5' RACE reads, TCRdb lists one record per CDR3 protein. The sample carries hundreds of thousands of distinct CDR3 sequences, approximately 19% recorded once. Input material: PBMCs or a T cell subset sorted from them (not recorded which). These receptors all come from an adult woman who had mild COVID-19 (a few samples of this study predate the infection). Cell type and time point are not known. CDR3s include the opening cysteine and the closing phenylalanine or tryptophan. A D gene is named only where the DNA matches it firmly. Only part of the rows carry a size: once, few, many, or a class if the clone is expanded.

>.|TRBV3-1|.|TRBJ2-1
CASSQAPATSSYNEQFF
TGTGCCAGCAGCCAAGCGCCAGCAACGAGCTCCTACAATGAGCAGTTCTTC
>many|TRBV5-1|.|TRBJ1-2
CASSLEKTNYGYTF
TGCGCCAGCAGCTTGGAGAAGACTAACTATGGCTACACCTTC
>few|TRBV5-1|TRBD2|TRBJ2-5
CASSLAAGDETQYF
TGCGCCAGCAGCTTGGCGGCGGGGGACGAGACCCAGTACTTC
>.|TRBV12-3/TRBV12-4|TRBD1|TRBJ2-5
CASSEHRGTPKETQYF
TGTGCCAGCAGTGAGCACAGGGGCACGCCAAAAGAGACCCAGTACTTC
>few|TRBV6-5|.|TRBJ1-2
CASSYSMSLNYGYTF
TGTGCCAGCAGTTACTCGATGTCCCTAAACTATGGCTACACCTTC
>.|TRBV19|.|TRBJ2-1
CASSIRVRSGDEQFF
TGTGCCAGTAGTATAAGGGTCCGTTCCGGGGATGAGCAGTTCTTC
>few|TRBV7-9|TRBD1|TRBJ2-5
CASSRDRNQETQYF
TGTGCCAGCAGCCGGGACAGAAATCAAGAGACCCAGTACTTC
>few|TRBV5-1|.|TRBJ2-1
CASSYGGFVAEQFF
TGCGCCAGCAGCTACGGGGGCTTCGTGGCTGAGCAGTTCTTC
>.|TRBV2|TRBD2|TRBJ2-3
CASRGLADTDTQYF
TGTGCCAGCAGGGGGCTAGCGGACACAGATACGCAGTATTTT
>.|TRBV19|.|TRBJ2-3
CASSIQRHTDTQYF
TGTGCCAGTAGTATCCAGCGACACACAGATACGCAGTATTTT
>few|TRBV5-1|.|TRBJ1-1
CASSLDRYREAFF
TGCGCCAGCAGCTTGGACAGGTATCGTGAAGCTTTCTTT
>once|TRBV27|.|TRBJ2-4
CASSPQGSKNIQYF
TGTGCCAGCAGTCCTCAGGGATCCAAAAACATTCAGTACTTC
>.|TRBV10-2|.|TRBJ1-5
CASSLLDQPQHF
TGCGCCAGCAGCCTTCTCGATCAGCCCCAGCATTTT
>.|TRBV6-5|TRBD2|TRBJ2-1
CASRNPTSGTYNEQFF
TGTGCCAGCAGAAACCCGACTAGCGGGACTTACAATGAGCAGTTCTTC
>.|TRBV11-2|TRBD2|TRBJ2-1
CASSSPGTSGRTGGEQFF
TGTGCCAGCAGCTCCCCGGGGACTAGCGGGAGAACGGGAGGTGAGCAGTTCTTC
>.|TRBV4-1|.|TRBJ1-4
CASSQVVPYNEKLFF
TGCGCCAGCAGCCAAGTTGTACCTTATAATGAAAAACTGTTTTTT
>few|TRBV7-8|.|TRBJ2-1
CASSLGGEEQFF
TGTGCCAGCAGCTTAGGCGGGGAAGAGCAGTTCTTC
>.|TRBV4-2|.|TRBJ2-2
CASSQGQNTGELFF
TGTGCCAGCAGCCAAGGACAGAACACCGGGGAGCTGTTTTTT
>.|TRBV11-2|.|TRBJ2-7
CASSLGLGGAYEQYF
TGTGCCAGCAGCTTAGGTCTAGGGGGTGCCTACGAGCAGTACTTC
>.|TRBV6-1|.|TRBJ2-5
CASSSTSVETQYF
TGTGCCAGCAGCTCGACAAGTGTGGAGACCCAGTACTTC
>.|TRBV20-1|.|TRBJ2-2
CSARDSVNTGELFF
TGCAGTGCTAGAGATTCAGTGAACACCGGGGAGCTGTTTTTT
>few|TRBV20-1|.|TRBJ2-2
CSANSGLGGTGELFF
TGCAGTGCTAATTCCGGCCTAGGCGGCACCGGGGAGCTGTTTTTT
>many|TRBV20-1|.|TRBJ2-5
CSALSGKETQYF
TGCAGTGCTCTGAGTGGGAAGGAGACCCAGTACTTC
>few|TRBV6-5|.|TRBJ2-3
CASSYSPAASLDTQYF
TGTGCCAGCAGTTACTCCCCCGCCGCCAGCTTAGATACGCAGTATTTT
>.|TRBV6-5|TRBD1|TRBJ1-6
CASSYTWTGDNSPLHF
TGTGCCAGCAGTTACACGTGGACAGGGGACAATTCACCCCTCCACTTT
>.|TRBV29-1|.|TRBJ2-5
CSVERGVETQYF
TGCAGCGTTGAAAGGGGGGTTGAGACCCAGTACTTC
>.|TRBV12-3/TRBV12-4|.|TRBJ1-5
CASSPGQISNQPQHF
TGTGCCAGCAGTCCCGGACAGATTAGCAATCAGCCCCAGCATTTT
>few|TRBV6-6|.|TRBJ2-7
CASSYVEQYF
TGTGCCAGCAGTTACGTTGAGCAGTACTTC
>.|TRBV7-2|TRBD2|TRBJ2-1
CASSLAGIAGGSYNEQFF
TGTGCCAGCAGCTTAGCTGGAATAGCGGGGGGCTCCTACAATGAGCAGTTCTTC
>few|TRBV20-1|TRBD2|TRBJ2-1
CSAKTSGRARNEQFF
TGCAGTGCTAAGACTAGCGGGAGGGCCCGCAATGAGCAGTTCTTC
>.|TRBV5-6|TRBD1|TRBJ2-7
CASSRGTGGRYEQYF
TGTGCCAGCAGCAGAGGGACAGGGGGTAGGTACGAGCAGTACTTC
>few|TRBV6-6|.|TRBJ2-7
CASSYPMGDTSYEQYF
TGTGCCAGCAGTTACCCGATGGGGGACACCTCCTACGAGCAGTACTTC
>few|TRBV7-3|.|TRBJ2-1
CASSSGPMTEQFF
TGTGCCAGCAGCTCCGGGCCTATGACGGAGCAGTTCTTC
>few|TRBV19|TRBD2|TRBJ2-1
CASRRTSDYNEQFF
TGTGCCAGTAGGCGGACTAGCGATTACAATGAGCAGTTCTTC
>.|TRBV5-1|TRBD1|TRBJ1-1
CASGQGTEAFF
TGCGCCAGCGGACAGGGAACTGAAGCTTTCTTT
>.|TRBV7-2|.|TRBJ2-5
CASSLEAGRAETQYF
TGTGCCAGCAGCTTAGAGGCGGGGCGGGCGGAGACCCAGTACTTC
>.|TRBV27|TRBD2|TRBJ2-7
CASSRAGGSYEQYF
TGTGCCAGCAGTCGGGCGGGAGGCTCCTACGAGCAGTACTTC
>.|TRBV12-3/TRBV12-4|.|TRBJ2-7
CASSLWDAAYEQYF
TGTGCCAGCAGTTTATGGGACGCCGCCTACGAGCAGTACTTC
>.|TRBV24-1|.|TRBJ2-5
CATSEPGRGETQYF
TGTGCCACCAGTGAGCCGGGACGTGGAGAGACCCAGTACTTC
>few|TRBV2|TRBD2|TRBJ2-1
CASSDGSGRAYNEQFF
TGTGCCAGCAGTGACGGTAGCGGGAGGGCCTACAATGAGCAGTTCTTC
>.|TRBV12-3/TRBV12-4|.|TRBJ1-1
CASSLDSRPLF
TGTGCCAGCAGCCTCGACTCAAGACCCCTCTTT
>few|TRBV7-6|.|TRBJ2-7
CASSLGYGYRVQEQYF
TGTGCCAGCAGCTTAGGGTACGGGTACAGAGTTCAGGAGCAGTACTTC
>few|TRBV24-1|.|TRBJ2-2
CATSDRGTGELFF
TGTGCCACCAGTGACAGGGGCACCGGGGAGCTGTTTTTT
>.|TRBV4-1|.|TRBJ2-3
CASSVADPSTDTQYF
TGCGCCAGCAGTGTCGCTGATCCTAGCACAGATACGCAGTATTTT